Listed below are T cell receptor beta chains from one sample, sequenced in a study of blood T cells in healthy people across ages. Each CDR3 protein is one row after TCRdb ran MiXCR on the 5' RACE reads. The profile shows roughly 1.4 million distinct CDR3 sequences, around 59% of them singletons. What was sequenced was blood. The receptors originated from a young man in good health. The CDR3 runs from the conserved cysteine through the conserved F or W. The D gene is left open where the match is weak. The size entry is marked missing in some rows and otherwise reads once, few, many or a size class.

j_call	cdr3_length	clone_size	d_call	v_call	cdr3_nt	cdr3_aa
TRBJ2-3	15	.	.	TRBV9	TGTGCCAGCAGCGTAGGCCTTAAACCCACAGATACGCAGTATTTT	CASSVGLKPTDTQYF
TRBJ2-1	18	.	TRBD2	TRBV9	TGTGCCAGCAGCGTAGGAGGACTAGCGGGAGGGGGAGGGAATGAGCAGTTCTTC	CASSVGGLAGGGGNEQFF
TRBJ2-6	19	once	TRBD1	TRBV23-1	TGCGCCCGACCCAGTAGGGGGCGCAAGTATGGGTCTGGGGCCAACGTCCTGACTTTC	CARPSRGRKYGSGANVLTF
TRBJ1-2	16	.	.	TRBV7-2	TGTGCCAGCAGCGTCGTCTTACCGCTAGGGGACTATGGCTACACCTTC	CASSVVLPLGDYGYTF
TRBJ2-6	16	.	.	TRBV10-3	TGTGCCATCAGTGAGGAGGCGCTTTCTGGGGCCAACGTCCTGACTTTC	CAISEEALSGANVLTF
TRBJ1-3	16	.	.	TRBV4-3	TGCGCCAGCAGCCAAGCAGGAGCCACTCTGGGAACCACCATATATTTT	CASSQAGATLGTTIYF
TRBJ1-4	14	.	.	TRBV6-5	TGTGCCAGCAGTGTTGAGTGGACAAATGAAAAACTGTTTTTT	CASSVEWTNEKLFF
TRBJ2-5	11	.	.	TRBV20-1	TGCAGTGCCATAGGGGAGGAGACCCAGTACTTC	CSAIGEETQYF
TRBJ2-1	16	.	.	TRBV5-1	TGCGCCAGCAGCTTGGCGGAGGGGTACTCCTACAATGAGCAGTTCTTC	CASSLAEGYSYNEQFF
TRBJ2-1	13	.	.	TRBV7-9	TGTGCCAGCAGCTTAGGGACAGTCAATGAGCAGTTCTTC	CASSLGTVNEQFF